The 7 T cell receptor beta chains below come from one sample, sequenced in a study of cytomegalovirus exposure and HLA in healthy donors. The PCR contained 60 Vbeta and 13 Jbeta primers. TCRdb keeps only in-frame clones here, not all; method: immunoSEQ multiplex PCR. The sample has some 39,000 clones. Input material: PBMCs. The receptors derive from a male donor in good health and CMV-seronegative.

The chain employs TRBV7-3 and TRBJ2-5; perhaps TRBD2 as D (6 bases). Germline CDR1 SGHTA, CDR2 FQGTGA. The V end was cut by 8 bases, the J end by 5 bases, with 12 bases between. This CDR3 has 12 amino acids. CDR3 nucleotides: TGTGCCAGCGGGGCCCGGGGGGAGACCCAGTACTTC. This encodes CASGARGETQYF.

V usage is TRBV19 and J usage is TRBJ1-1; D not resolved. V was clipped by 7 bases and J by 0 bases, with 6 bases between them. CDR3 length: 12 residues. From germline, CDR1 is LNHDA and CDR2 SQIVND (reference sequence). The CDR3 bases are TGTGCCAGTAACTATATGAACACTGAAGCTTTCTTT. It translates to CASNYMNTEAFF.

The J gene is TRBJ1-5, the V gene TRBV30, with D possibly matching TRBD1 (5 bases). The CDR3 totals 13 residues. Germline V CDR1 and CDR2: GTSNPN, SVGIG (reference sequence). The ends were cut back, 4 bases at V and 6 bases at J, with 13 bases in the middle. CDR3 amino acids: CAWTQRGGQPQHF. As DNA, the CDR3 is TGTGCCTGGACCCAAAGGGGCGGTCAGCCCCAGCATTTT. The whole variable domain, filled in from reference TRBV30 and TRBJ1-5, reads SQTIHQWPATLVQPVGSPLSLECTVEGTSNPNLYWYRQAAGRGLQLLFYSVGIGQISSEVPQNLSASRPQDRQFILSSKKLLLSDSGFYLCAWTQRGGQPQHFGDGTRLSIL.

The rearrangement links TRBV18 to TRBJ1-4, with TRBD1 matching 8 bases. The germline gives CDR1 KGHSH, CDR2 LQKENI. J was trimmed by 4 bases and V by 3 bases; bases with no gene match: 4. CDR3 size: 15 residues. The CDR3 is CASSPGTGRNEKLFF. The DNA for the CDR3 is TGTGCCAGCTCACCGGGGACAGGACGTAATGAAAAACTGTTTTTT.

CDR3 sequence: CASGLSGGGRLNTEAFF. The CDR3 DNA sequence: TGTGCTAGTGGTTTATCGGGAGGGGGCAGGTTGAACACTGAAGCTTTCTTT. The chain joins TRBV12-5 to TRBJ1-1, with TRBD1 matching over 7 bases. Germline trimming cut 3 bases from V and 0 bases from J; bases unmatched to any gene: 10. Germline V lookup: CDR1 LGHNT, CDR2 FRNRAP. This CDR3 is 17 amino acids long.

The rearrangement uses TRBV6-6 and TRBJ1-1; D might be TRBD1 (5 bases). The CDR3 is 14 amino acids. Germline CDR1 reads MNHNY; CDR2 reads SVGAGI (reference sequence). Trimming removed 2 bases from V and 1 base from J, with 8 bases in between. The CDR3 spells CASSYQGGNTEAFF. The CDR3 DNA follows: TGTGCCAGCAGTTACCAGGGAGGGAACACTGAAGCTTTCTTT.

The V gene is TRBV19, the J gene TRBJ2-3; 10 bases are a match to TRBD1. The junction had 10 bases not matched to a gene; V was cut back by 4 bases and J by 6 bases. The germline V gene has CDR1 LNHDA and CDR2 SQIVND (reference sequence). The CDR3 length is 16 residues. As DNA, the CDR3 is TGTGCCAGTAGTAGGGAGACAGGGGGCGCCAGGGATACGCAGTATTTT. Protein sequence: CASSRETGGARDTQYF.